The 14 T cell receptor beta chains listed next were all sequenced from one sample in a study of cytotoxic CD8 clonotypes in ibrutinib-treated CLL. The repertoire was sequenced with immunoSEQ multiplex PCR; TCRdb's copy has only in-frame clones and lacks some. There are about 9,000 clones in the sample; less than 75% occur only once, and around 37% lies in the top ten. Sequencing was performed on PBMCs, taken before ibrutinib treatment. The receptors originated from a human donor with chronic lymphocytic leukemia.

V usage is TRBV11-3 and J usage is TRBJ2-7; D may be TRBD2 (6 bases). The V gene lost 10 bases and the J gene lost 1 base, with 14 bases spanning the gap. CDR3 size: 13 residues. CDR1 is SGHNT, CDR2 YENEEA, per germline. CDR3 sequence reads: CAKQWGESYEQYF. In nucleotides, the CDR3 is TGTGCCAAACAATGGGGGGAATCCTACGAGCAGTACTTC.

This chain uses TRBV19 with TRBJ1-2; 7 bases are shared with TRBD1. The CDR3 has 13 amino acids. J lost 2 bases, V lost 7 bases, and 4 bases had no gene match. Germline CDR1 LNHDA, CDR2 SQIVND (reference sequence). CDR3 sequence: CASTGTENYGYTF. CDR3 sequence (DNA): TGTGCCAGTACGGGGACAGAGAACTATGGCTACACCTTC.

The chain links TRBV27 to TRBJ2-2, with D perhaps TRBD1 or TRBD2 (6 bases each). This CDR3 has 15 residues. Germline values: CDR1 MNHEY, CDR2 SMNVEV (reference sequence). V gave up 4 bases and J gave up 5 bases, with 14 bases separating them. DNA of the CDR3: TGTGCCAGCAGTTGGGGGGCTAGCTGGACCGGGGAGCTGTTTTTT. Its translation: CASSWGASWTGELFF.

The gene calls are TRBV4-1 and TRBJ1-2; a weak D match, TRBD1 (6 bases). Per the germline V gene, CDR1 is MGHRA and CDR2 is YSYEKL. V lost 0 bases and J 3 bases, leaving 20 bases between the germline ends. The CDR3 extends over 18 amino acids. CDR3 coding DNA: TGCGCCAGCAGCCAAGAGGCGACAGCCGGGGGCTTGGACTATGGCTACACCTTC. Protein sequence: CASSQEATAGGLDYGYTF.

This rearrangement joins TRBV19 to TRBJ2-7; the D is unclear. Trimming stripped 3 bases from V and 0 bases from J, with 6 bases between. Germline CDR1 reads LNHDA; CDR2 reads SQIVND (reference sequence). There are 13 residues in the CDR3. The CDR3 reads CASSISDSYEQYF. The CDR3, as DNA: TGTGCCAGTAGTATTTCGGACTCCTACGAGCAGTACTTC.

This clone was seen a few times. V usage is TRBV4-2 and J usage is TRBJ1-5, with unresolved D. Between the trimmed V and J ends, which lost 0 bases and 0 bases, there was a span of 12 bases. The V gene's germline CDR1 is LGHNA and CDR2 YNFKEQ. This CDR3 has 17 amino acids. The CDR3: CASSQDGTQYSNQPQHF. For the CDR3, the DNA is TGTGCCAGCAGCCAAGATGGCACACAGTATAGCAATCAGCCCCAGCATTTT.

This clone showed up just a few times. J is TRBJ2-7 and V is TRBV11-3; D call uncertain. This CDR3 comprises 14 residues. CDR1 and CDR2 from the germline V gene are SGHNT and YENEEA. Between the trimmed V and J ends, which lost 2 bases and 7 bases, there was a span of 15 bases. The CDR3 sequence is CASSLMGRLGEQYF. As DNA, the CDR3 is TGTGCCAGCAGCTTAATGGGCAGGCTGGGAGAGCAGTACTTC.

Comment on this clone: A single base separates this from a much larger clone, so it may be a read error. Because the CDR3's place on the DNA is in doubt, the DNA is left out and the CDR3 is given as listed by TCRdb. The chain recombines TRBV28 with TRBJ1-1; TRBD1 is taken as the D call from the table, unchecked against the DNA. The V gene's germline CDR1 is MDHEN and CDR2 SYDVKM. The CDR3 has 14 amino acids, counting both end residues. The CDR3 spells CASSLFQVSAEAFF.

The chain couples TRBV30 to TRBJ1-1, with D hard to call. CDR1 and CDR2 from the germline V gene are GTSNPN and SVGIG (reference sequence). The CDR3 loop spans 12 amino acids. The germline V and J ends were trimmed by 7 bases and 1 base, with 10 bases remaining between them. CDR3 nucleotides: TGTGCCTCTATTCATTGGAACACTGAAGCTTTCTTT. Translated: CASIHWNTEAFF.

This clone has just a few counts. The V gene is TRBV28, the J gene TRBJ1-2, with unresolved D. Between the trimmed V and J ends, which lost 5 bases and 4 bases, there was a span of 20 bases. The germline CDR1 and CDR2 sequences are MDHEN and SYDVKM. This CDR3 has 16 residues. The CDR3 DNA follows: TGTGCCAGCAGTGCACGTGGGCAGACCTTTGGCTATGGCTACACCTTC. Amino acids: CASSARGQTFGYGYTF.

A few counts support this clone. V and J are TRBV11-1 and TRBJ2-3; D is possibly TRBD2 (6 bases). Per the germline V gene, CDR1 is SGHAT and CDR2 is FQDESV (reference sequence). This CDR3 is 17 amino acids long. V was cut by 6 bases and J by 7 bases, with 26 bases left in between. In nucleotides, the CDR3 is TGTGCCAGCAGGCAAAAAGGCGGGGACCCAAAGTCGAATACGCAGTATTTT. Its translation is CASRQKGGDPKSNTQYF.

The rearrangement links TRBV7-2 to TRBJ2-7, with 7 bases aligning to TRBD2. The CDR3 loop spans 14 amino acids. The V segment lost 3 bases and the J segment 2 bases; nucleotides outside the gene matches: 4. Germline assignment: CDR1 SGHTA and CDR2 FQGNSA. Here the CDR3 reads CASSFQRGPYEQYF. The CDR3 region has the DNA TGTGCCAGCAGCTTCCAGCGGGGCCCCTACGAGCAGTACTTC.

The chain links TRBV7-9 to TRBJ2-5, with D possibly matching TRBD1 (6 bases). Germline values: CDR1 SEHNR, CDR2 FQNEAQ (reference sequence). This CDR3 contains 15 residues. Deletions cut 1 base from V and 3 bases from J, with 12 bases between. The CDR3 here is CASSLEGVTKETQYF. CDR3 DNA sequence: TGTGCCAGCAGCTTAGAGGGGGTCACAAAAGAGACCCAGTACTTC. Full variable domain (outside the CDR3, taken from reference TRBV7-9 and TRBJ2-5): DTGVSQNPRHKITKRGQNVTFRCDPISEHNRLYWYRQTLGQGPEFLTYFQNEAQLEKSRLLSDRFSAERPKGSFSTLEIQRTEQGDSAMYLCASSLEGVTKETQYFGPGTRLLVL.

The J gene is TRBJ2-2, the V gene TRBV27, with 7 nucleotides matching TRBD2. The length of the CDR3 is 13 residues. Trimming at V came to 8 bases and at J to 4 bases, leaving 4 bases not matched to a gene. Germline lookup yields CDR1 MNHEY and CDR2 SMNVEV (reference sequence). The CDR3 DNA reads as TGTGCCAGCGGACTAGTTAGCACCGGGGAGCTGTTTTTT. This encodes CASGLVSTGELFF.